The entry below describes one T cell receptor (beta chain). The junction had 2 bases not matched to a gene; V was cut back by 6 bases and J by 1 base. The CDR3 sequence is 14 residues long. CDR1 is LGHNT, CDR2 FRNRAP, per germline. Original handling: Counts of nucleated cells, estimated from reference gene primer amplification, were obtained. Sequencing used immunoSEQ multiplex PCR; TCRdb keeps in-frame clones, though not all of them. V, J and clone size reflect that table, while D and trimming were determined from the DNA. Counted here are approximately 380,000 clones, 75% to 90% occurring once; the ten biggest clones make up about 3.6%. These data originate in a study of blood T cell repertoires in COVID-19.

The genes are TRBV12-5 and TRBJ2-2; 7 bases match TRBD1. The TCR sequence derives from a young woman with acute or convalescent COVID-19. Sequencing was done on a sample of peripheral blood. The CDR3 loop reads CASGTGMNTGELFF. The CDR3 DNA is TGTGCTAGTGGGACAGGGATGAACACCGGGGAGCTGTTTTTT.